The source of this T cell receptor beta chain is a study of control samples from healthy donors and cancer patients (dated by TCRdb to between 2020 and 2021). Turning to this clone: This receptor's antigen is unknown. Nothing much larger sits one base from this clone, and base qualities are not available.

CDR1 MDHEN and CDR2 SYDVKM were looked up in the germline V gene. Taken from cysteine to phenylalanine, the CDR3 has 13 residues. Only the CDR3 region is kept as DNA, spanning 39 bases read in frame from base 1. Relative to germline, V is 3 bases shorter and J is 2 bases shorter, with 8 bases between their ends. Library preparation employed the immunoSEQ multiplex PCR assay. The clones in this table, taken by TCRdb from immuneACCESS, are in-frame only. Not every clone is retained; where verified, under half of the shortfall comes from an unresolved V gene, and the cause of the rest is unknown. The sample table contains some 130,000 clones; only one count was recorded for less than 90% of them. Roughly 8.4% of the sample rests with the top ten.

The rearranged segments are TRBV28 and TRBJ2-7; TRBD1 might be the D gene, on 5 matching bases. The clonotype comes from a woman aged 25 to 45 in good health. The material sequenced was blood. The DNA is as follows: TGTGCCAGCAGTTTGGGCAGGGCCTACGAGCAGTACTTC. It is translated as CASSLGRAYEQYF.